This TCR beta chain was obtained from a study of T cells in Graves' hyperthyroidism and ophthalmopathy. Overall study context: The authors collected peripheral blood at initial diagnosis, before any treatment.

As concerns this clonotype: Its antigen remains unidentified.

Trimming cost V 4 bases and J 6 bases; bases outside gene matches: 8. Germline V lookup: CDR1 SNHLY, CDR2 FYNNEI. CDR3 length: 15 residues. Study outcomes and limitations: The blood repertoire included most of the expanded thyroid clonotypes above 0.001. Ophthalmopathy prediction by the model preceded onset by a median approximately six months.

Reasons for excluding patients were uncontrolled infection, other autoimmune disease, pregnancy or lactation. RNA transcripts gave rise to amplified TCR beta CDR3 regions. The TCR CDR3 was amplified in a first-round RT-PCR using the HTBI primer set. TCRdb analysed the multiplex PCR reads with MiXCR anew, one entry per CDR3 protein. The sample has a few hundred thousand distinct CDR3 sequences, 14% to 15% seen once. Material for sequencing was blood. The clonotype originates from a woman in her twenties or thirties with Graves' hyperthyroidism. This chain uses TRBV2 with TRBJ1-2, with TRBD1 identical over 10 bases. CDR3 region: CASSVRQGADHGYTF. Here the CDR3 DNA reads TGTGCCAGCAGTGTTCGACAGGGGGCTGATCATGGCTACACCTTC.